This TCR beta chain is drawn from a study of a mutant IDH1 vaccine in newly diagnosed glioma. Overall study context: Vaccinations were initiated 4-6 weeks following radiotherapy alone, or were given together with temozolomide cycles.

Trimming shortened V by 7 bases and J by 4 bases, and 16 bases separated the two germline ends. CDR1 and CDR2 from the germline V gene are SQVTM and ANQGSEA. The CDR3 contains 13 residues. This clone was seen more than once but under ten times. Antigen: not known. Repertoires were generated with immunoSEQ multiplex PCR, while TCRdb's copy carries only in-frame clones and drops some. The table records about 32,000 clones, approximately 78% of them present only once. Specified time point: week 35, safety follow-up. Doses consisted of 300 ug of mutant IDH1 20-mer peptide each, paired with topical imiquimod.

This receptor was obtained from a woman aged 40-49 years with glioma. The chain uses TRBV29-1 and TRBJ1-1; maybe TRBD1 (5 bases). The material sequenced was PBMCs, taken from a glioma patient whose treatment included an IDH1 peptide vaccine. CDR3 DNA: TGCAGCGCTTTAACAGGTTGGAGCACTGAAGCTTTCTTT. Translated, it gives CSALTGWSTEAFF.